This T cell receptor beta chain appears in the sequencing data of a study of T cells after yellow fever vaccination. General study findings and limits: Weaker, the secondary response peaked sooner, at day 5 versus 15.

This clonotype was observed a handful of times. Its antigen is as yet unknown. TCRdb independently ran MiXCR on the 5' RACE reads; one entry per CDR3 protein. Among 200,000 to 300,000 distinct CDR3 sequences listed, over 10% were seen once. The germline V and J ends were trimmed by 6 bases and 0 bases, with 11 bases remaining between them. This CDR3 contains 14 residues. The clonotype originates from a man under 40 who received the YFV17D yellow fever vaccine. Material: CD4+ T cells sorted from PBMCs, obtained 45 days after the yellow fever booster vaccination. The rearrangement uses TRBV12-3 or TRBV12-4 and TRBJ1-1; D is undetermined. The CDR3 spells CASRVGELNTEAFF. The CDR3 DNA sequence: TGTGCCAGCAGGGTGGGAGAACTGAACACTGAAGCTTTCTTT.